Listed here are 19 T cell receptor beta chains from one sample, sequenced in a study of T cells in Graves' hyperthyroidism and ophthalmopathy. TCR beta CDR3 sequences were amplified from RNA transcripts. Primed by the HTBI set, a first-round RT-PCR was run on the TCR CDR3. Each CDR3 protein is one row after TCRdb ran MiXCR on the multiplex PCR reads. The repertoire consists of some 460,000 distinct CDR3 sequences, with about a sixth occurring once and the leading ten covering around 7.3%. Source material: blood. These receptors were obtained from a woman between 18 and 30 years old with Graves' hyperthyroidism.

This clonotype appeared a few times. The chain employs TRBV28 and TRBJ2-1, with 10 nucleotides matching TRBD2. The germline V gene has CDR1 MDHEN and CDR2 SYDVKM. Germline trimming cut 4 bases from V and 12 bases from J; bases unmatched to any gene: 21. The CDR3 totals 18 residues. The CDR3: CASSSPPSTSGPKKGQFF. The CDR3 DNA follows: TGTGCCAGCAGTTCCCCCCCCTCGACTAGCGGGCCCAAAAAGGGGCAGTTCTTC.

This clonotype was picked up many times. The chain uses TRBV7-2 and TRBJ2-3; D is possibly TRBD1 or TRBD2 (6 bases each). V was pared by 5 bases and J by 2 bases, with 11 bases between. The CDR3 consists of 14 residues. Germline V gives CDR1 SGHTA, CDR2 FQGNSA. CDR3 DNA: TGTGCCAGCAGCCCACCGGGGGCCACAGATACGCAGTATTTT. Its protein is CASSPPGATDTQYF.

This clonotype was found many times. This chain joins TRBV5-8 and TRBJ2-1; 8 positions agree with TRBD2. Germline CDR1 is SGHTS and CDR2 is YDEGEE. The CDR3 loop spans 15 amino acids. J gave up 5 bases and V 0 bases, and 4 bases lay outside the gene matches. The DNA of the CDR3 is TGTGCCAGCAGCTTGGACGGGAGGGGAAACAATGAGCAGTTCTTC. Residues: CASSLDGRGNNEQFF.

This clonotype appeared many times. V usage is TRBV6-1 and J usage is TRBJ1-3; D unclear. Germline V gene data show CDR1 as MNHNS and CDR2 as SASEGT. The CDR3 contains 14 residues. V lost 5 bases, J lost 2 bases, and 10 bases lay in between. The CDR3 DNA reads TGTGCCAGCAGTAGCGGGGTTCCTGGAAACACCATATATTTT. It specifies CASSSGVPGNTIYF.

This clonotype was detected ten times or more. This chain joins TRBV11-2 and TRBJ2-2; 8 bases are shared with TRBD1. CDR1 is SGHAT, CDR2 FQNNGV, per germline. The CDR3 sequence is 16 residues long. V lost 5 bases to trimming and J lost 0 bases; unmatched junction nucleotides: 5. The CDR3 DNA is TGTGCCAGCAGCACCCCGACAGGGGCGAACACCGGGGAGCTGTTTTTT. It translates to CASSTPTGANTGELFF.

This clonotype came up a few times. The chain combines TRBV10-2 with TRBJ2-1, with D unclear. The germline CDR1 and CDR2 sequences are WSHSY and SAAADI. CDR3 length equals 16 residues. Trimming stripped 3 bases from V and 0 bases from J, with 12 bases between. The CDR3 DNA sequence: TGCGCCAGCAGTGAAGAGACGGCAAGCTCCTACAATGAGCAGTTCTTC. This sequence encodes CASSEETASSYNEQFF.

This clonotype appeared many times. The rearrangement links TRBV5-1 to TRBJ2-2; 9 nucleotides line up with TRBD2. Germline loops: CDR1 SGHRS, CDR2 YFSETQ. After removal of 0 bases from V and 6 bases from J, the junction contained 3 bases not matched to a gene. This CDR3 has 15 amino acids. The CDR3 loop is CASSLGSGSAGELFF. The CDR3 DNA sequence: TGCGCCAGCAGCTTGGGTAGCGGGAGTGCCGGGGAGCTGTTTTTT.

This clonotype was detected a few times. The genes are TRBV6-2 or TRBV6-3 and TRBJ2-1; 10 bases agree with TRBD1. Losses at the gene ends were 5 bases for V and 4 bases for J; bases not matched to a gene: 5. The CDR3 consists of 15 residues. CDR1 and CDR2 from the germline V gene are MNHEY and SVGEGT. The CDR3 loop reads CASSPPGQGYNEQFF. In DNA form, the CDR3 reads TGTGCCAGCAGTCCACCGGGACAGGGGTACAATGAGCAGTTCTTC.

This clonotype was seen at least ten times. The CDR3 spells CASSQKNLAEQYF. In DNA form, the CDR3 reads TGTGCCAGCAGCCAAAAAAACCTAGCCGAGCAGTACTTC. This sequence joins TRBV3-1 and TRBJ2-7; D perhaps matches TRBD2 (5 bases). Germline CDR1 LGHDT, CDR2 YNNKEL (reference sequence). This CDR3 is 13 amino acids long. V was cut by 2 bases and J by 6 bases, with 11 bases left in between.

In this sample, this clonotype turned up many times. The V and J genes are TRBV12-3 or TRBV12-4 and TRBJ2-6, with D hard to call. The CDR3 has 14 residues. V gave up 8 bases and J gave up 3 bases, with 11 bases separating them. The chain's CDR3 is CASRWANGANVLTF. The DNA for the CDR3 is TGTGCCAGCCGCTGGGCGAATGGGGCCAACGTCCTGACTTTC.

At least ten counts were recorded for this clonotype. This rearrangement joins TRBV11-2 to TRBJ2-4, with D tentatively TRBD1 or TRBD2 (5 bases each). Trimming cost V 0 bases and J 0 bases, with 21 bases left between them. This CDR3 has 20 residues. Germline CDR1 and CDR2: SGHAT and FQNNGV. The CDR3 is CASSLDRTGTVWTAKNIQYF. In nucleotides, the CDR3 is TGTGCCAGCAGCTTAGATCGAACTGGGACCGTTTGGACAGCCAAAAACATTCAGTACTTC. The whole variable domain, filled in from reference TRBV11-2 and TRBJ2-4, reads EAGVAQSPRYKIIEKRQSVAFWCNPISGHATLYWYQQILGQGPKLLIQFQNNGVVDDSQLPKDRFSAERLKGVDSTLKIQPAKLEDSAVYLCASSLDRTGTVWTAKNIQYFGAGTRLSVL.

This clonotype was seen ten or more times. The gene calls are TRBV9 and TRBJ2-7; possible D gene TRBD1, 5 bases. Germline V lookup: CDR1 SGDLS, CDR2 YYNGEE. V lost 0 bases to trimming and J lost 3 bases, with 13 bases between them. The CDR3 has 15 residues. Written as DNA, the CDR3 is TGTGCCAGCAGCGTAGGACAGTTCGACCGCTACGAGCAGTACTTC. Translation gives CASSVGQFDRYEQYF.

This clonotype was seen ten or more times. Here the CDR3 DNA reads TGTGCCAGCAGTGAGGACCAAGAGACCCAGTACTTC. Protein sequence: CASSEDQETQYF. The chain employs TRBV6-1 and TRBJ2-5; no clear D gene. Trimming removed 3 bases from V and 0 bases from J, with 2 bases in between. Germline-derived CDR1 and CDR2 are MNHNS and SASEGT. This CDR3 is 12 amino acids long.

As concerns this clonotype: Lacking the conserved final phenylalanine or tryptophan, this CDR3 likely reflects a read error. The chain combines TRBV4-1 with TRBJ1-6, with D possibly being TRBD1 (5 bases). CDR3 size: 15 residues. V was clipped by 1 base and J by 10 bases, with 14 bases between them. Germline assignment: CDR1 MGHRA and CDR2 YSYEKL. The CDR3 DNA reads as TGCGCCAGCAGCCAAGTAACTGGGGGATACTCACCCCTCCACCTT. As protein: CASSQVTGGYSPLHL.

The sample holds many counts of this clonotype. This chain links TRBV18 with TRBJ1-5; possible D gene TRBD1, 5 bases. The CDR3 contains 14 residues. Germline assignment: CDR1 KGHSH and CDR2 LQKENI. V lost 6 bases, J lost 0 bases, and 9 bases lay in between. The CDR3 is CASSRGVSNQPQHF. The CDR3 DNA is TGTGCCAGCTCGCGGGGGGTTAGCAATCAGCCCCAGCATTTT.

There are many counts of this clonotype. The rearrangement uses TRBV27 and TRBJ1-2, with TRBD1 as a possible D gene (5 bases). CDR3 length equals 13 residues. CDR1 MNHEY and CDR2 SMNVEV come from the germline V gene (reference sequence). V lost 4 bases and J 4 bases, leaving 10 bases between the germline ends. CDR3 DNA: TGTGCCAGCAGTTCCTCGACAGTCTATGGCTACACCTTC. Amino acids: CASSSSTVYGYTF.

The gene calls are TRBV27 and TRBJ2-1; D uncertain. CDR3 length: 16 amino acids. Germline V CDR1 and CDR2: MNHEY, SMNVEV (reference sequence). Between the trimmed V and J ends, which lost 6 bases and 1 base, there was a span of 16 bases. The CDR3 nucleotides are TGTGCCAGCAGCCCGGCGCGCCGTGGATCCTACAATGAGCAGTTCTTC. This sequence encodes CASSPARRGSYNEQFF.

This clonotype has at least ten counts. The V and J genes are TRBV19 and TRBJ2-5; D is unresolved. Germline V gene sequence: CDR1 LNHDA, CDR2 SQIVND (reference sequence). V shed 7 bases and J shed 4 bases, with 10 bases lying between them. The length of the CDR3 is 12 residues. DNA for the CDR3: TGTGCCAGTAACGGGTGGGGAGAGACCCAGTACTTC. Its translation is CASNGWGETQYF.

A word on this clonotype: A much larger clone differs from this one at a single base, so this may be a read error. The V and J genes are TRBV3-1 and TRBJ2-1; 7 bases are a match to TRBD1. The CDR3 is made up of 16 amino acids. The germline gives CDR1 LGHDT, CDR2 YNNKEL (reference sequence). With V trimmed by 0 bases and J by 10 bases, 12 bases remained unmatched. The CDR3 nucleotides read TGTGCCAGCAGCCAAGAAATAAGGGACAGAAACTACGAGCAGTTCTTC. It specifies CASSQEIRDRNYEQFF.